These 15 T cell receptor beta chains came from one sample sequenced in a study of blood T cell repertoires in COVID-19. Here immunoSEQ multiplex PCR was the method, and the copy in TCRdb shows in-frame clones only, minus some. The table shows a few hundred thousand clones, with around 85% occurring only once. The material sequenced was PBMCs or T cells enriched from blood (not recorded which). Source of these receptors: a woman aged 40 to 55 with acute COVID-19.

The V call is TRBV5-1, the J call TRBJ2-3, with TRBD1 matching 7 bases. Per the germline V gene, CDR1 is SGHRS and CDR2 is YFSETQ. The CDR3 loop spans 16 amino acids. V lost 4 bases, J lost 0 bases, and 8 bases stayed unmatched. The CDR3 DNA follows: TGCGCCAGCAGCCACATAGGACAGGCAAGCACAGATACGCAGTATTTT. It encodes CASSHIGQASTDTQYF.

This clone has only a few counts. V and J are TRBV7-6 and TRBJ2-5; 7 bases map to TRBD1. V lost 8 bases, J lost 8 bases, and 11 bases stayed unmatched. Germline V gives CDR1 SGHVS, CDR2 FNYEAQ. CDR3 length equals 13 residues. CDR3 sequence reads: CASAFTGEGTQYF. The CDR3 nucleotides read TGTGCCAGCGCGTTTACAGGGGAAGGAACCCAGTACTTC.

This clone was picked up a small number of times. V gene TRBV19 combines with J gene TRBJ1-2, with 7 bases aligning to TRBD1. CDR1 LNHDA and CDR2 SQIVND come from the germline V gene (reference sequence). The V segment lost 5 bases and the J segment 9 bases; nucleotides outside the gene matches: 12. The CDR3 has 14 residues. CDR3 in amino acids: CASSRSRRDSSYTF. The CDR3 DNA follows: TGTGCCAGTAGTCGGTCTAGGAGGGACAGCAGCTACACCTTC. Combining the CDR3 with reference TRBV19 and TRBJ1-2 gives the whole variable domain DGGITQSPKYLFRKEGQNVTLSCEQNLNHDAMYWYRQDPGQGLRLIYYSQIVNDFQKGDIAEGYSVSREKKESFPLTVTSAQKNPTAFYLCASSRSRRDSSYTFGSGTRLTVV.

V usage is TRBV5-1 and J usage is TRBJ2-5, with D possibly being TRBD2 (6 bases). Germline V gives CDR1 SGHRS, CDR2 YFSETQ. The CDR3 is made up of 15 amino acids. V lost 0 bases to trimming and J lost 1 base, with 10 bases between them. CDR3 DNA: TGCGCCAGCAGCTTGGAGCCCGGGGGCCAAGAGACCCAGTACTTC. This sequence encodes CASSLEPGGQETQYF.

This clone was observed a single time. The CDR3 sequence is CASSERGRMNTEAFF. CDR3 nucleotide sequence: TGTGCCAGCAGTGAAAGGGGCAGAATGAACACTGAAGCTTTCTTT. The chain carries TRBV6-1 and TRBJ1-1; weak D call: TRBD1 (5 bases). The ends were cut back, 2 bases at V and 0 bases at J, with 10 bases in the middle. The CDR3 has 15 amino acids. Germline assignment: CDR1 MNHNS and CDR2 SASEGT.

The CDR3 loop is CASSLQAGTGDTQYF. The CDR3 DNA reads TGTGCCAGCAGCTTACAAGCGGGTACAGGAGATACGCAGTATTTT. The chain carries TRBV7-2 and TRBJ2-3; D is perhaps TRBD2 (6 bases). CDR1 and CDR2 (germline): SGHTA, FQGNSA. Trimming removed 2 bases at V and 5 bases at J, with 14 bases between. The CDR3 loop spans 15 amino acids.

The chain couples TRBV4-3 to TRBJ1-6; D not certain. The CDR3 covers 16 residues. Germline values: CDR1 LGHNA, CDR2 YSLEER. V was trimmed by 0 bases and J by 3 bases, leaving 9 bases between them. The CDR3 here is CASSQEANSYNSPLHF. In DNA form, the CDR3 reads TGCGCCAGCAGCCAAGAGGCCAACAGCTATAATTCACCCCTCCACTTT.

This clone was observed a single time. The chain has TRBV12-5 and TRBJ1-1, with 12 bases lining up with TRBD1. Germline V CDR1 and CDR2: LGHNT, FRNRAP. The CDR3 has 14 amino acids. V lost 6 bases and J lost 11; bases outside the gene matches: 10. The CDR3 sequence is CASGQAGTGGRAFF. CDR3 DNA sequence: TGTGCTAGTGGCCAAGCCGGGACAGGGGGCCGGGCTTTCTTT.

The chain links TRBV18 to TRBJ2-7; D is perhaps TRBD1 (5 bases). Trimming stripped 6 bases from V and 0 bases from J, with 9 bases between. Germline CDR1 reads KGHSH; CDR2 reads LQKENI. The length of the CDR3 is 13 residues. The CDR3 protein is CASSFQGSYEQYF. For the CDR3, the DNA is TGTGCCAGCTCGTTTCAGGGCTCCTACGAGCAGTACTTC.

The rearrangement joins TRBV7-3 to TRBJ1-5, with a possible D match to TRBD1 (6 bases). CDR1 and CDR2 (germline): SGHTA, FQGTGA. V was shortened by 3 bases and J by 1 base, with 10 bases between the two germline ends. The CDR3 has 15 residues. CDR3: CASSFADRSNQPQHF. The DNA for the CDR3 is TGTGCCAGCAGCTTTGCTGACAGGAGCAATCAGCCCCAGCATTTT. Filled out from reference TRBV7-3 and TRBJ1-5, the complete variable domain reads GAGVSQTPSNKVTEKGKYVELRCDPISGHTALYWYRQSLGQGPEFLIYFQGTGAADDSGLPNDRFFAVRPEGSVSTLKIQRTERGDSAVYLCASSFADRSNQPQHFGDGTRLSIL.

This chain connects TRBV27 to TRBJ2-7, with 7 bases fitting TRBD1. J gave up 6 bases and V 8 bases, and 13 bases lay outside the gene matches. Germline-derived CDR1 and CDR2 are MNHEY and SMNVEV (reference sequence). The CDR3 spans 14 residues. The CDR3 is CASSRTGSLSEQYF. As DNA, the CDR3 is TGTGCCAGCTCCCGGACAGGCAGCCTCAGCGAGCAGTACTTC.

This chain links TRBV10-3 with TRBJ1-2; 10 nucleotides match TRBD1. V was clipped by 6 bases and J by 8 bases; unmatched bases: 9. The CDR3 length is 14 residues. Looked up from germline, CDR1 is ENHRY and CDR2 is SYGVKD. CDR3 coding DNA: TGTGCCATCAGAGGTGACAGGGGGCAAGTAGGCTACACCTTC. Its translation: CAIRGDRGQVGYTF.

The CDR3, as DNA: TGCGCCAGCAGCCGACAAACAGGGGGCACTGAAGCTTTCTTT. This translates into CASSRQTGGTEAFF. The rearrangement joins TRBV4-3 to TRBJ1-1, with 8 bases identical to TRBD1. Looked up from germline, CDR1 is LGHNA and CDR2 is YSLEER. The CDR3 covers 14 residues. The V segment lost 4 bases and the J segment 4 bases; nucleotides outside the gene matches: 5.

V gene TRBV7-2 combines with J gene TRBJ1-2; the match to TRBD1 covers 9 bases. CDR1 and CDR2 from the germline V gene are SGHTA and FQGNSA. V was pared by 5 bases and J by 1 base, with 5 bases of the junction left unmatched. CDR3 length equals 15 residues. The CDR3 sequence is CASSLGTGNNYGYTF. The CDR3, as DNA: TGTGCCAGCAGCCTCGGGACAGGGAATAACTATGGCTACACCTTC. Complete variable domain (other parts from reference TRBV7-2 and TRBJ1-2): GAGVSQSPSNKVTEKGKDVELRCDPISGHTALYWYRQSLGQGLEFLIYFQGNSAPDKSGLPSDRFSAERTGGSVSTLTIQRTQQEDSAVYLCASSLGTGNNYGYTFGSGTRLTVV.

The CDR3 bases are TGTGCCAGCAGCTTGGGCGACAGGGCATCACAATCACCCCTCCACTTT. Translation gives CASSLGDRASQSPLHF. The V gene is TRBV7-2, the J gene TRBJ1-6; 7 nucleotides agree with TRBD1. The germline gives CDR1 SGHTA, CDR2 FQGNSA. V trimming: 3 bases; J trimming: 10 bases; junction bases outside the gene matches: 12. The CDR3 is made up of 16 amino acids.